Detailed here is one T cell receptor (beta chain). Here immunoSEQ multiplex PCR was the method, and the copy in TCRdb shows in-frame clones only, minus some. The table has about 2.2 million clones, just over 90% seen once. The data were obtained in a study of shared clonotypes between healthy human individuals. The naive CD8 population came from CD45RO-negative cells selected for CCR7, without terminally differentiated effector memory CD45RA+ cells. Germline CDR1 and CDR2: SEHNR and FQNEAQ (reference sequence). The CDR3 loop spans 17 amino acids. The junction had 13 bases not matched to a gene; V was cut back by 4 bases and J by 3 bases.

The chain recombines TRBV7-9 with TRBJ2-7, with 9 positions matching TRBD1. This clonotype was sampled from a man aged 18 to 30 in good health. Some clones in this sample may be carry-over from other donors' samples. The sample comprised naive CD8+ T cells from PBMCs. The CDR3 spells CASSSDRGPVIDYEQYF. The CDR3 coding sequence is TGTGCCAGCAGCTCGGACAGGGGCCCCGTCATTGACTACGAGCAGTACTTC.